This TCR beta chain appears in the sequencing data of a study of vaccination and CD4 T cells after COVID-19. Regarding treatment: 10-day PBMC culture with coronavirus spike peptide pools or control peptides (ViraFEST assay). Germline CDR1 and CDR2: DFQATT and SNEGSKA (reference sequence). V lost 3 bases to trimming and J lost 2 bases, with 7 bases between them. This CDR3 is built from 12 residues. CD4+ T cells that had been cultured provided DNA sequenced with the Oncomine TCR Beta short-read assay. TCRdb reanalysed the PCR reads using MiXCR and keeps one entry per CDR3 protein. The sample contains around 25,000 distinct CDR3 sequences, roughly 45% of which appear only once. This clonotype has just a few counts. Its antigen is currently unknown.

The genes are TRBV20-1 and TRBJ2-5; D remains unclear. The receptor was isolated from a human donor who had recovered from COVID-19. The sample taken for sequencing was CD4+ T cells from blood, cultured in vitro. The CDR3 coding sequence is TGCAGTGCTAGTGAGAGGCAAGAGACCCAGTACTTC. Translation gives CSASERQETQYF.